This is a list of T cell receptor beta chains from one sample in a study of Ad26.COV2.S vaccination and SARS-CoV-2 variants. TCRdb keeps only in-frame clones here, not all; method: immunoSEQ multiplex PCR. The sample lists about 370,000 clones, approximately 86% occurring once. Sequences were derived from peripheral blood, sampled in a trial of Ad26.COV2.S vaccine versus placebo. Every receptor here comes from a person aged 18-65 years who received the Ad26.COV2.S COVID-19 vaccine or a placebo. Each CDR3 is given with its conserved first and last residue. A D gene is named only where the DNA matches it firmly. Size is stated for part of the rows, as once, few or many counts, or as a class when the clone is expanded.

clone_size: NA
d_call: TRBD1
j_call: TRBJ2-1
v_call: TRBV7-9
cdr3_aa: CASSLGDSLFINEQFF
cdr3_nt: TGTGCCAGCAGCTTAGGGGACAGTTTATTTATCAATGAGCAGTTCTTC

clone_size: NA
d_call: NA
j_call: TRBJ2-3
v_call: TRBV27
cdr3_aa: CASSFGTEGPDTQYF
cdr3_nt: TGTGCCAGCAGTTTTGGGACGGAAGGACCAGATACGCAGTATTTT

clone_size: NA
d_call: TRBD2
j_call: TRBJ2-1
v_call: TRBV5-1
cdr3_aa: CASSLDGLADREQFF
cdr3_nt: TGCGCCAGCAGCTTGGATGGACTAGCGGACCGTGAGCAGTTCTTC

clone_size: NA
d_call: NA
j_call: TRBJ2-2
v_call: TRBV6-1
cdr3_aa: CASSEELMGRLAGELFF
cdr3_nt: TGTGCCAGCAGTGAAGAATTAATGGGGCGCCTCGCCGGGGAGCTGTTTTTT

clone_size: NA
d_call: NA
j_call: TRBJ2-3
v_call: TRBV7-2
cdr3_aa: CASSSRTGTDTQYF
cdr3_nt: TGTGCCAGCAGCTCCAGGACGGGTACAGATACGCAGTATTTT

clone_size: NA
d_call: NA
j_call: TRBJ2-5
v_call: TRBV3-1/TRBV3-2
cdr3_aa: CASSQDFEETQYF
cdr3_nt: TGTGCCAGCAGCCAAGATTTCGAGGAGACCCAGTACTTC

clone_size: once
d_call: NA
j_call: TRBJ1-3
v_call: TRBV5-8
cdr3_aa: CASSLRGRRAGNTIYF
cdr3_nt: TGTGCCAGCAGCTTGCGAGGCCGCAGGGCTGGAAACACCATATATTTT

clone_size: NA
d_call: NA
j_call: TRBJ1-4
v_call: TRBV6-5
cdr3_aa: CASGWGLANEKLFF
cdr3_nt: TGTGCCAGCGGGTGGGGACTGGCTAATGAAAAACTGTTTTTT

clone_size: many
d_call: TRBD1
j_call: TRBJ2-7
v_call: TRBV5-6
cdr3_aa: CASSLYSPGQGYEQYF
cdr3_nt: TGTGCCAGCAGCTTATACAGCCCGGGACAGGGCTACGAGCAGTACTTC

clone_size: NA
d_call: NA
j_call: TRBJ1-5
v_call: TRBV7-8
cdr3_aa: CASSSPGQPQHF
cdr3_nt: TGTGCCAGCAGCTCGCCAGGACAGCCCCAGCATTTT

clone_size: NA
d_call: NA
j_call: TRBJ2-2
v_call: TRBV5-6
cdr3_aa: CASSWRDPTGELFF
cdr3_nt: TGTGCCAGCAGCTGGAGGGACCCCACCGGGGAGCTGTTTTTT

clone_size: NA
d_call: NA
j_call: TRBJ2-3
v_call: TRBV15
cdr3_aa: CATSREVEDTQYF
cdr3_nt: TGTGCCACCAGCAGAGAGGTTGAGGATACGCAGTATTTT

clone_size: NA
d_call: NA
j_call: TRBJ1-5
v_call: TRBV27
cdr3_aa: CASSREGWQPQHF
cdr3_nt: TGTGCCAGCAGTAGAGAGGGTTGGCAGCCCCAGCATTTT

clone_size: NA
d_call: NA
j_call: TRBJ2-1
v_call: TRBV18
cdr3_aa: CASSPGDEQFF
cdr3_nt: TGTGCCAGCTCACCAGGCGATGAGCAGTTCTTC

clone_size: NA
d_call: NA
j_call: TRBJ2-5
v_call: TRBV9
cdr3_aa: CASSVVGGTQYF
cdr3_nt: TGTGCCAGCAGCGTAGTGGGGGGGACCCAGTACTTC

clone_size: NA
d_call: TRBD2
j_call: TRBJ2-7
v_call: TRBV27
cdr3_aa: CASSSRLAGSYEQYF
cdr3_nt: TGTGCCAGCAGTTCTAGGCTAGCGGGGTCCTACGAGCAGTACTTC

clone_size: NA
d_call: TRBD2
j_call: TRBJ2-5
v_call: TRBV13
cdr3_aa: CASSPLSGGGETQYF
cdr3_nt: TGTGCCAGCAGTCCACTTAGCGGGGGCGGGGAGACCCAGTACTTC

clone_size: NA
d_call: TRBD1
j_call: TRBJ1-6
v_call: TRBV7-9
cdr3_aa: CASSPGQGASSYNSPLHF
cdr3_nt: TGTGCCAGCAGCCCTGGACAGGGGGCTAGCTCCTATAATTCACCCCTCCACTTT

clone_size: NA
d_call: NA
j_call: TRBJ1-6
v_call: TRBV14
cdr3_aa: CASSQIRGKADSPLHF
cdr3_nt: TGTGCCAGCAGCCAGATTCGTGGGAAGGCGGATTCACCCCTCCACTTT

clone_size: NA
d_call: TRBD2
j_call: TRBJ2-3
v_call: TRBV15
cdr3_aa: CATSKRPGGGTDTQYF
cdr3_nt: TGTGCCACCAGCAAGAGACCCGGGGGGGGCACAGATACGCAGTATTTT

clone_size: NA
d_call: NA
j_call: TRBJ2-5
v_call: TRBV7-2
cdr3_aa: CASSLVVQETQYF
cdr3_nt: TGTGCCAGCAGCTTAGTAGTACAAGAGACCCAGTACTTC

clone_size: NA
d_call: NA
j_call: TRBJ1-3
v_call: TRBV9
cdr3_aa: CASSEGTFSGNTIYF
cdr3_nt: TGTGCCAGCAGCGAGGGGACATTCTCTGGAAACACCATATATTTT

clone_size: NA
d_call: NA
j_call: TRBJ2-5
v_call: TRBV10-3
cdr3_aa: CAISETLAKQETQYF
cdr3_nt: TGTGCCATCAGTGAGACTTTGGCTAAACAAGAGACCCAGTACTTC

clone_size: NA
d_call: NA
j_call: TRBJ1-2
v_call: TRBV15
cdr3_aa: CATSSTVFNYGYTF
cdr3_nt: TGTGCCACCAGCAGTACAGTTTTCAACTATGGCTACACCTTC

clone_size: NA
d_call: NA
j_call: TRBJ1-1
v_call: TRBV27
cdr3_aa: CASSLVGGPSTEAFF
cdr3_nt: TGTGCCAGCAGTTTGGTTGGAGGGCCCAGCACTGAAGCTTTCTTT

clone_size: NA
d_call: NA
j_call: TRBJ1-1
v_call: TRBV29-1
cdr3_aa: CSVDRWIRGGTAFF
cdr3_nt: TGCAGCGTCGACAGGTGGATTAGGGGCGGGACAGCTTTCTTT

clone_size: NA
d_call: NA
j_call: TRBJ2-7
v_call: TRBV2
cdr3_aa: CASLRGRGAYEQYF
cdr3_nt: TGTGCCAGTTTGAGGGGAAGGGGTGCCTACGAGCAGTACTTC

clone_size: NA
d_call: NA
j_call: TRBJ2-3
v_call: TRBV3-1/TRBV3-2
cdr3_aa: CASSQGNGNPDTQYF
cdr3_nt: TGTGCCAGCAGCCAAGGTAACGGGAACCCAGATACGCAGTATTTT

clone_size: NA
d_call: NA
j_call: TRBJ1-4
v_call: TRBV5-4
cdr3_aa: CASSLDGRGEKLFF
cdr3_nt: TGTGCCAGCAGCTTGGACGGTCGAGGTGAAAAACTGTTTTTT

clone_size: NA
d_call: TRBD1
j_call: TRBJ2-5
v_call: TRBV7-2
cdr3_aa: CASSAGTGGETQYF
cdr3_nt: TGTGCCAGCAGCGCTGGGACAGGGGGGGAGACCCAGTACTTC

clone_size: NA
d_call: NA
j_call: TRBJ2-7
v_call: TRBV11-2
cdr3_aa: CASSLDRIEQYF
cdr3_nt: TGTGCCAGCAGCTTAGATCGGATCGAGCAGTACTTC

clone_size: NA
d_call: TRBD1
j_call: TRBJ2-7
v_call: TRBV7-9
cdr3_aa: CASSQDRGSVEQYF
cdr3_nt: TGTGCCAGCAGCCAAGACAGGGGATCGGTCGAGCAGTACTTC

clone_size: NA
d_call: TRBD2
j_call: TRBJ2-7
v_call: TRBV2
cdr3_aa: CASRLTGGPGEQYF
cdr3_nt: TGTGCCAGCAGGTTGACGGGGGGGCCCGGGGAGCAGTACTTC

clone_size: NA
d_call: NA
j_call: TRBJ1-1
v_call: TRBV11-1
cdr3_aa: CASSLEWGEAFF
cdr3_nt: TGTGCCAGCAGCTTAGAGTGGGGAGAAGCTTTCTTT

clone_size: NA
d_call: NA
j_call: TRBJ1-2
v_call: TRBV2
cdr3_aa: CASSSGGEAGYTF
cdr3_nt: TGTGCCAGCAGTTCCGGGGGGGAGGCAGGCTACACCTTC

clone_size: NA
d_call: NA
j_call: TRBJ2-2
v_call: TRBV18
cdr3_aa: CASSPPDRNTGELFF
cdr3_nt: TGTGCCAGCTCACCACCGGACAGGAACACCGGGGAGCTGTTTTTT

clone_size: NA
d_call: TRBD1
j_call: TRBJ1-6
v_call: TRBV3-1/TRBV3-2
cdr3_aa: CASSQGTVDNSPLHF
cdr3_nt: TGTGCCAGCAGCCAGGGGACAGTAGATAATTCACCCCTCCACTTT

clone_size: NA
d_call: NA
j_call: TRBJ1-1
v_call: TRBV3-1/TRBV3-2
cdr3_aa: CASSQEIRSAEAFF
cdr3_nt: TGTGCCAGCAGCCAAGAAATTAGAAGCGCTGAAGCTTTCTTT

clone_size: NA
d_call: NA
j_call: TRBJ1-3
v_call: TRBV10-3
cdr3_aa: CAITQGSGNTIYF
cdr3_nt: TGTGCCATTACACAGGGCTCTGGAAACACCATATATTTT

clone_size: NA
d_call: TRBD2
j_call: TRBJ2-1
v_call: TRBV5-4
cdr3_aa: CASTRAGGTYNEQFF
cdr3_nt: TGTGCCAGCACCCGAGCGGGGGGCACCTACAATGAGCAGTTCTTC

clone_size: NA
d_call: NA
j_call: TRBJ1-6
v_call: TRBV28
cdr3_aa: CASSSPWGPNSPLHF
cdr3_nt: TGTGCCAGCAGTTCGCCTTGGGGGCCCAATTCACCCCTCCACTTT

clone_size: NA
d_call: NA
j_call: TRBJ2-2
v_call: TRBV2
cdr3_aa: CASSELRDTGELFF
cdr3_nt: TGTGCCAGCAGTGAATTGAGGGACACCGGGGAGCTGTTTTTT

clone_size: NA
d_call: NA
j_call: TRBJ1-1
v_call: TRBV7-6
cdr3_aa: CASSLTTGMNTEAFF
cdr3_nt: TGTGCCAGCAGCTTAACTACAGGGATGAACACTGAAGCTTTCTTT

clone_size: NA
d_call: TRBD1
j_call: TRBJ1-1
v_call: TRBV5-1
cdr3_aa: CASSQGGTEAFF
cdr3_nt: TGCGCCAGCAGCCAGGGGGGCACTGAAGCTTTCTTT

clone_size: NA
d_call: NA
j_call: TRBJ1-2
v_call: TRBV29-1
cdr3_aa: CSVVARGPYGYTF
cdr3_nt: TGCAGCGTTGTAGCCAGGGGTCCCTATGGCTACACCTTC

clone_size: NA
d_call: NA
j_call: TRBJ1-3
v_call: TRBV21-1
cdr3_aa: CASSKGQGTAGNTIYF
cdr3_nt: TGTGCCAGCAGCAAAGGACAGGGAACCGCTGGAAACACCATATATTTT

clone_size: NA
d_call: NA
j_call: TRBJ1-5
v_call: TRBV6-5
cdr3_aa: CASSYQGSGEPQHF
cdr3_nt: TGTGCCAGCAGTTATCAGGGGAGTGGGGAGCCCCAGCATTTT